The T cell receptor beta chain described here comes from a study of identical twins. Regarding the study as a whole: Donors were not followed over many years; analysis was cross-sectional. Twins shared beta out-of-frame sequences in excess, but this excess was weaker.

Trimming pared 2 bases from V and 4 bases from J, leaving 9 bases between. The CDR3 contains 14 residues. This clonotype was recorded many times. What it recognizes is unknown. Template switching added a universal primer site; cDNA carried unique molecular identifiers. TCRdb reanalysed the 5' RACE reads using MiXCR and keeps one entry per CDR3 protein. The data hold 650,000 to 800,000 distinct CDR3 sequences, with over 8.5% observed a single time. This sample also appeared in a second study, on yellow fever vaccine responses in identical twins.

The gene calls are TRBV12-3 or TRBV12-4 and TRBJ1-5, with D tentatively TRBD1 (5 bases). The specimen sequenced was PBMCs. The TCR comes from a woman under 30 in good health. The CDR3 coding sequence is TGTGCCAGCAGTTTAAGGGCAGGGAATCAGCCCCAGCATTTT. Protein: CASSLRAGNQPQHF.